The sequence of this T cell receptor beta chain was determined in a study of CD8 T cells in Susac syndrome. Random hexamers primed reverse transcription of about 0.5 to 1 ug RNA. The amplification used immunoSEQ multiplex PCR on TCR beta CDR3; it spanned 54 Vbeta and 13 Jbeta. One entry per CDR3 protein, called by TCRdb with MiXCR from the immunoSEQ multiplex PCR reads. The sample carries roughly 200,000 distinct CDR3 sequences, more than 85% recorded once. The sequencing sample was made of CD4+ T cells from PBMCs. The TCR comes from a human donor with Susac syndrome.

The CDR3 spells CASSLGGQPQHF. The CDR3 nucleotides read TGTGCCAGCAGTTTAGGGGGTCAGCCCCAGCATTTT. The chain has TRBV12-3 or TRBV12-4 and TRBJ1-5; D call uncertain. The CDR3 contains 12 residues. With 1 base removed from V and 6 bases from J, the gap between germline ends came to 4 bases.